One sample yielded the 32 T cell receptor beta chains listed below, sequenced in a study of blood T cell repertoires in COVID-19. Data came from immunoSEQ multiplex PCR; TCRdb stores just in-frame clones and leaves some out. Altogether 200,000 to 250,000 clones are present, 85% to 90% being singletons, with the ten largest covering around a tenth. The sequencing input was peripheral blood. All receptors derive from a man in his fifties with COVID-19, enrolled during active disease.

This clone was counted a single time. J is TRBJ1-4 and V is TRBV29-1; D remains unclear. Germline loops: CDR1 SQVTM, CDR2 ANQGSEA. The CDR3 loop spans 11 amino acids. The V end lost 2 bases, the J end lost 10 bases, and 8 bases lay between the germline ends. The DNA of the CDR3 is TGCAGCGTTGAACGGGCGGGAAAACTGTTTTTT. It yields the protein CSVERAGKLFF.

This sequence joins TRBV13 and TRBJ2-5, with 14 positions matching TRBD2. The V and J ends lost 2 bases and 5 bases, in that order; junction bases with no gene match: 4. The CDR3 has 16 amino acids. Looked up from germline, CDR1 is PRHDT and CDR2 is FYEKMQ (reference sequence). The DNA for the CDR3 is TGTGCCAGCAGCTTACGACTAGCGGGGGGGCTTGAGACCCAGTACTTC. It is translated as CASSLRLAGGLETQYF.

This clone was observed a few times. The chain employs TRBV25-1 and TRBJ1-2, with D tentatively TRBD1 (5 bases). Looked up from germline, CDR1 is MGHDK and CDR2 is SYGVNS. Trimming took off 3 bases at V and 6 bases at J, with 11 bases between the two ends. The CDR3 sequence is 13 residues long. The CDR3 loop reads CASSEVGAHGYTF. As DNA, the CDR3 is TGTGCCAGCAGTGAGGTAGGGGCCCATGGCTACACCTTC.

The chain uses TRBV4-1 and TRBJ2-7, with TRBD1 identical over 7 bases. Germline CDR1 is MGHRA and CDR2 is YSYEKL. Germline trimming cut 3 bases from V and 2 bases from J; bases unmatched to any gene: 10. CDR3 length: 16 amino acids. The CDR3 is CASSHPGRDRTYEQYF. CDR3 DNA: TGCGCCAGCAGCCACCCCGGTAGGGACAGAACCTACGAGCAGTACTTC.

The genes are TRBV5-1 and TRBJ2-2; 7 nucleotides match TRBD2. The CDR3 is made up of 17 amino acids. The V segment lost 1 base and the J segment 4 bases; nucleotides outside the gene matches: 10. CDR1 and CDR2 from the germline V gene are SGHRS and YFSETQ. CDR3 nucleotide sequence: TGCGCCAGCAGCTTGAGTTCGGGACTATCCAGCACCGGGGAGCTGTTTTTT. Translating gives CASSLSSGLSSTGELFF.

The chain carries TRBV19 and TRBJ2-7; TRBD1 is a possible D gene (5 bases). There are 15 residues in the CDR3. Germline CDR1 is LNHDA and CDR2 is SQIVND (reference sequence). With 3 bases removed from V and 0 bases from J, the gap between germline ends came to 12 bases. The CDR3 region is CASSIRPRDSYEQYF. The CDR3 DNA reads TGTGCCAGTAGTATCCGGCCCAGGGACTCCTACGAGCAGTACTTC. The full variable domain, in which reference TRBV19 and TRBJ2-7 provide the parts outside the CDR3, is DGGITQSPKYLFRKEGQNVTLSCEQNLNHDAMYWYRQDPGQGLRLIYYSQIVNDFQKGDIAEGYSVSREKKESFPLTVTSAQKNPTAFYLCASSIRPRDSYEQYFGPGTRLTVT.

The J gene is TRBJ1-1, the V gene TRBV5-1; 7 bases are a match to TRBD1. Trimming cost V 4 bases and J 8 bases; bases outside gene matches: 8. The CDR3 runs to 13 residues. Looked up from germline, CDR1 is SGHRS and CDR2 is YFSETQ. This chain's CDR3 is CASSIGTVQEAFF. The CDR3 DNA sequence: TGCGCCAGCAGCATCGGGACAGTCCAAGAAGCTTTCTTT. Based on the CDR3 plus reference TRBV5-1 and TRBJ1-1, the full variable domain is KAGVTQTPRYLIKTRGQQVTLSCSPISGHRSVSWYQQTPGQGLQFLFEYFSETQRNKGNFPGRFSGRQFSNSRSEMNVSTLELGDSALYLCASSIGTVQEAFFGQGTRLTVV.

The genes are TRBV30 and TRBJ1-6; 7 bases match TRBD1. The V and J ends lost 0 bases and 8 bases, in that order; junction bases with no gene match: 13. Germline V gives CDR1 GTSNPN, CDR2 SVGIG (reference sequence). CDR3 length: 17 amino acids. Written as DNA, the CDR3 is TGTGCCTGGAGTGTACCTGTACAGGGGACCCTGGATTCACCCCTCCACTTT. Encoded protein: CAWSVPVQGTLDSPLHF.

The V call is TRBV6-2 or TRBV6-3, the J call TRBJ1-2, with 8 bases fitting TRBD1. The CDR3 has 13 amino acids. Germline V lookup: CDR1 MNHEY, CDR2 SVGEGT. V lost 2 bases, J lost 4 bases, and 0 bases stayed unmatched. CDR3 region: CASSYDRGYGYTF. As DNA, the CDR3 is TGTGCCAGCAGTTACGACAGGGGCTATGGCTACACCTTC.

About this clone: Other DNA sequences within the sample encode an identical CDR3. The genes are TRBV12-3 or TRBV12-4 and TRBJ2-7; weak D call: TRBD2 (5 bases). This CDR3 has 12 amino acids. Trimming removed 4 bases at V and 4 bases at J, with 8 bases between. The CDR3 protein is CASSSDLYEQYF. DNA for the CDR3: TGTGCCAGCAGTTCGGACTTATACGAGCAGTACTTC.

The chain couples TRBV7-3 to TRBJ2-3, with TRBD2 identical over 8 bases. This CDR3 is built from 16 residues. J lost 7 bases, V lost 5 bases, and 14 bases had no gene match. CDR1 is SGHTA, CDR2 FQGTGA, per germline. The CDR3 DNA sequence: TGTGCCAGCAGCCCTTCCGCGACGGGGGGGCCGAATACGCAGTATTTT. Protein: CASSPSATGGPNTQYF. Full variable domain (missing parts from reference TRBV7-3 and TRBJ2-3): GAGVSQTPSNKVTEKGKYVELRCDPISGHTALYWYRQSLGQGPEFLIYFQGTGAADDSGLPNDRFFAVRPEGSVSTLKIQRTERGDSAVYLCASSPSATGGPNTQYFGPGTRLTVL.

V usage is TRBV29-1 and J usage is TRBJ2-5; 7 bases agree with TRBD1. Germline CDR1 reads SQVTM; CDR2 reads ANQGSEA. V was pared by 2 bases and J by 2 bases, with 5 bases of the junction left unmatched. The CDR3 is 14 residues long. CDR3 bases: TGCAGCGTTGAACCACAGGGGTTTCAAGAGACCCAGTACTTC. This gives the protein CSVEPQGFQETQYF.

This clone was counted once. The genes are TRBV24-1 and TRBJ1-1; TRBD1 is a possible D gene (5 bases). This CDR3 is 13 amino acids long. V lost 8 bases, J lost 5 bases, and 14 bases lay in between. From germline, CDR1 is KGHDR and CDR2 SFDVKD. The CDR3 DNA is TGTGCCACCAACTGGACAAATGTAACTGAAGCTTTCTTT. This codes for CATNWTNVTEAFF.

This chain joins TRBV28 and TRBJ2-7; 9 nucleotides match TRBD2. Trimming took 8 bases from V and 6 from J; bases not matched to a gene: 14. This CDR3 region has 15 residues. The germline V gene has CDR1 MDHEN and CDR2 SYDVKM. CDR3 bases: TGTGCCAGCTTTGAAGGGGCGGGAGGGCTAGGCGAGCAGTACTTC. Encoded protein: CASFEGAGGLGEQYF.

Here the CDR3 reads CASSPRTGGRLSSYEQYF. The CDR3 DNA reads TGTGCCAGCAGCCCCCGGACAGGGGGCCGTTTAAGCTCCTACGAGCAGTACTTC. V gene TRBV14 combines with J gene TRBJ2-7; 11 bases line up with TRBD1. This CDR3 is built from 18 residues. J was trimmed by 0 bases and V by 4 bases; bases with no gene match: 11. Germline lookup yields CDR1 SGHDN and CDR2 FVKESK.

The rearrangement links TRBV7-8 to TRBJ1-6; D remains ambiguous. CDR3 length: 18 residues. Germline V gene lookup returns CDR1 SGHVS and CDR2 FQNEAQ. V lost 1 base and J lost 7, with 20 bases in between. CDR3 region: CASSLVPESRSSNSPLHF. CDR3 nucleotide sequence: TGTGCCAGCAGCTTAGTTCCCGAGAGTAGGTCTAGCAATTCACCCCTCCACTTT.

The V gene is TRBV27, the J gene TRBJ2-3, with 7 bases lining up with TRBD2. V lost 0 bases, J lost 6 bases, and 3 bases stayed unmatched. This CDR3 is built from 14 residues. Per germline, CDR1 MNHEY and CDR2 SMNVEV (reference sequence). CDR3 in amino acids: CASSLSATSDTQYF. In DNA form, the CDR3 reads TGTGCCAGCAGTTTATCGGCGACTAGCGATACGCAGTATTTT.

The chain links TRBV19 to TRBJ1-1; D not resolved. CDR1 is LNHDA and CDR2 is SQIVND in the germline V gene (reference sequence). The germline V and J ends were trimmed by 3 bases and 10 bases, with 9 bases remaining between them. The length of the CDR3 is 11 residues. CDR3 nucleotides: TGTGCCAGTAGTATTGAACTCGGAGCTTTCTTT. It codes for CASSIELGAFF.

The V call is TRBV7-9, the J call TRBJ1-6; D not certain. Looked up from germline, CDR1 is SEHNR and CDR2 is FQNEAQ (reference sequence). Trimming left V 2 bases short and J 9 bases short, with 5 bases between. CDR3 size: 12 residues. The CDR3 DNA follows: TGTGCCAGCAGCTTATTCGGTTCACCCCTCCACTTT. Translation: CASSLFGSPLHF. Based on the CDR3 plus reference TRBV7-9 and TRBJ1-6, the full variable domain is DTGVSQNPRHKITKRGQNVTFRCDPISEHNRLYWYRQTLGQGPEFLTYFQNEAQLEKSRLLSDRFSAERPKGSFSTLEIQRTEQGDSAMYLCASSLFGSPLHFGNGTRLTVT.

The V call is TRBV5-5, the J call TRBJ1-1, with D perhaps TRBD1 (6 bases). Germline assignment: CDR1 SGHKS and CDR2 YYEKEE (reference sequence). This CDR3 comprises 12 residues. The V and J ends lost 4 bases and 11 bases respectively, with 15 bases between them. The CDR3 DNA sequence: TGTGCCAGCAGCCACCCACAGGGAAGGGCTTTCTTT. This encodes CASSHPQGRAFF.

The rearrangement uses TRBV6-5 and TRBJ2-5; D unresolved. The CDR3 is 13 residues long. CDR1 MNHEY and CDR2 SVGAGI come from the germline V gene. V was cut by 6 bases and J by 6 bases, with 14 bases left in between. The CDR3 spells CASSPERPKTQYF. The DNA for the CDR3 is TGTGCCAGCAGCCCCGAACGTCCTAAGACCCAGTACTTC.

This sequence joins TRBV7-2 and TRBJ1-5, with D tentatively TRBD1 (6 bases). The CDR3 length is 14 residues. V shed 2 bases and J shed 7 bases, with 12 bases lying between them. Germline V gene data show CDR1 as SGHTA and CDR2 as FQGNSA. CDR3 bases: TGTGCCAGCAGCTTATTTGCAGGGGCCCAGCCCCAGCATTTT. Residues: CASSLFAGAQPQHF.

This chain uses TRBV10-2 with TRBJ2-7; D might be TRBD1 (5 bases). Germline V gives CDR1 WSHSY, CDR2 SAAADI. V lost 9 bases to trimming and J lost 3 bases, with 21 bases between them. The CDR3 is made up of 15 amino acids. The CDR3 here is CASRPGPPVIYEQYF. The DNA for the CDR3 is TGCGCCAGTAGACCAGGGCCCCCGGTGATCTACGAGCAGTACTTC.

The chain has TRBV19 and TRBJ2-7; 9 bases fit TRBD1. Losses at the gene ends were 3 bases for V and 6 bases for J; bases not matched to a gene: 6. This CDR3 has 14 residues. CDR1 is LNHDA and CDR2 is SQIVND in the germline V gene (reference sequence). The CDR3 is CASSIRDRDPEQYF. CDR3 DNA sequence: TGTGCCAGTAGTATCCGGGACAGGGATCCCGAGCAGTACTTC.

The V call is TRBV19, the J call TRBJ2-2; 9 bases align to TRBD2. The CDR3 covers 16 residues. Trimming at V came to 3 bases and at J to 4 bases, leaving 6 bases not matched to a gene. Per the germline V gene, CDR1 is LNHDA and CDR2 is SQIVND (reference sequence). CDR3 nucleotides: TGTGCCAGTAGTATGTTCAGCGGGAGGAGCACCGGGGAGCTGTTTTTT. Translated: CASSMFSGRSTGELFF.

The chain links TRBV18 to TRBJ2-2, with 8 bases identical to TRBD1. The germline gives CDR1 KGHSH, CDR2 LQKENI. The length of the CDR3 is 15 residues. V was pared by 4 bases and J by 4 bases, with 5 bases of the junction left unmatched. The CDR3 protein is CASSHNDRGTGELFF. The CDR3 coding sequence is TGTGCCAGCTCACACAATGACAGGGGCACCGGGGAGCTGTTTTTT.

This chain uses TRBV6-2 or TRBV6-3 with TRBJ2-7; TRBD1 matches at 9 bases. The CDR3 is 15 amino acids. V lost 5 bases and J lost 3; bases outside the gene matches: 8. Germline V gene data show CDR1 as MNHEY and CDR2 as SVGEGT. The CDR3, as DNA: TGTGCCAGCAGTGTACCGGGACAGGGTCTCTACGAGCAGTACTTC. It codes for CASSVPGQGLYEQYF.

J is TRBJ2-5 and V is TRBV6-2 or TRBV6-3, with no clear D. Germline CDR1 reads MNHEY; CDR2 reads SVGEGT. The CDR3 contains 12 residues. With 3 bases removed from V and 4 bases from J, the gap between germline ends came to 6 bases. The CDR3 sequence: CASSYRRETQYF. The CDR3 DNA reads TGTGCCAGCAGTTATAGGAGAGAGACCCAGTACTTC.

The sample holds a few counts of this clone. V gene TRBV3-1 (or the pseudogene TRBV3-2) combines with J gene TRBJ1-3, with D possibly being TRBD1 (5 bases). This CDR3 contains 14 residues. The ends were cut back, 1 base at V and 3 bases at J, with 7 bases in the middle. Germline V lookup: CDR1 LGHDT, CDR2 YNNKEL (reference sequence). CDR3 in amino acids: CASSQVQGGNTIYF. CDR3 nucleotide sequence: TGTGCCAGCAGCCAAGTTCAGGGTGGAAACACCATATATTTT.

The chain combines TRBV19 with TRBJ1-1, with D possibly matching TRBD1 (5 bases). The ends were cut back, 6 bases at V and 0 bases at J, with 11 bases in the middle. The germline V gene encodes CDR1 LNHDA and CDR2 SQIVND (reference sequence). CDR3 length equals 14 residues. The CDR3 region is CASRTDDMNTEAFF. DNA of the CDR3: TGTGCCAGTAGGACAGACGACATGAACACTGAAGCTTTCTTT.

The rearrangement uses TRBV7-3 and TRBJ1-3, with D hard to call. Germline CDR1 and CDR2: SGHTA and FQGTGA. The CDR3 loop spans 14 amino acids. Trimming took 2 bases from V and 4 from J, leaving 9 bases between them. The CDR3 sequence: CASSLGSPGNTIYF. For the CDR3, the DNA is TGTGCCAGCAGCTTAGGCAGTCCCGGAAACACCATATATTTT. The entire variable domain, with the rest obtained from reference TRBV7-3 and TRBJ1-3, is as follows: GAGVSQTPSNKVTEKGKYVELRCDPISGHTALYWYRQSLGQGPEFLIYFQGTGAADDSGLPNDRFFAVRPEGSVSTLKIQRTERGDSAVYLCASSLGSPGNTIYFGEGSWLTVV.

This clone was seen just once. This chain uses TRBV12-3 or TRBV12-4 with TRBJ1-1, with D uncertain. Trimming left V 8 bases short and J 0 bases short, with 10 bases between. The CDR3 length is 13 residues. The CDR3 bases are TGTGCCAGCTTGGGAGGGCTGAACACTGAAGCTTTCTTT. It encodes CASLGGLNTEAFF.